What follows are 18 T cell receptor beta chains derived from one specimen sequenced in a study of neoadjuvant anti-PD-1 for oral cavity cancer. The table came from immunoSEQ multiplex PCR; TCRdb's copy has only in-frame clones and leaves some out. The sample lists roughly 34,000 clones, around nine tenths occurring once. The source material was PBMCs, sampled before nivolumab (anti-PD-1) treatment. These receptors were taken from a person aged 40-85 years with oral cavity squamous cell carcinoma.

The rearrangement links TRBV11-2 to TRBJ2-5; D uncertain. In germline, CDR1 is SGHAT, CDR2 FQNNGV. V was shortened by 6 bases and J by 1 base, with 12 bases between the two germline ends. CDR3 length: 14 amino acids. The DNA of the CDR3 is TGTGCCAGCAGGACGGCACAGATCCAAGAGACCCAGTACTTC. This gives the protein CASRTAQIQETQYF.

The chain joins TRBV7-8 to TRBJ2-2; TRBD2 matches 13 bases. The CDR3 is made up of 17 amino acids. V shed 2 bases and J 3 bases; nucleotides not matched to a gene: 3. Per the germline V gene, CDR1 is SGHVS and CDR2 is FQNEAQ. CDR3 nucleotides: TGTGCCAGCAGCTTACAACTAGCGGGGGGGCACACCGGGGAGCTGTTTTTT. Its protein is CASSLQLAGGHTGELFF.

V usage is TRBV6-5 and J usage is TRBJ2-1, with 7 bases fitting TRBD2. Germline CDR1 and CDR2: MNHEY and SVGAGI. The V segment lost 2 bases and the J segment 4 bases; nucleotides outside the gene matches: 8. This CDR3 has 16 residues. CDR3: CASSYMGTSAYNEQFF. CDR3 nucleotides: TGTGCCAGCAGTTACATGGGAACTAGCGCTTACAATGAGCAGTTCTTC.

This clone was seen more than once but under ten times. The V gene is TRBV27, the J gene TRBJ2-2; D is unresolved. The CDR3 consists of 13 residues. Between the trimmed V and J ends, which lost 2 bases and 6 bases, there was a span of 7 bases. CDR1 is MNHEY and CDR2 is SMNVEV in the germline V gene (reference sequence). In nucleotides, the CDR3 is TGTGCCAGCAGTTTACTATTGCCCGGGGAGCTGTTTTTT. The encoded protein is CASSLLLPGELFF.

The V and J genes are TRBV4-3 and TRBJ1-6; TRBD1 agrees at 10 bases. Trimming cost V 1 base and J 10 bases; bases outside gene matches: 13. The germline CDR1 and CDR2 sequences are LGHNA and YSLEER. The CDR3 is 18 residues long. CDR3 loop: CASSQGTGTGERGSPLHF. CDR3 DNA sequence: TGCGCCAGCAGCCAAGGGACCGGGACAGGGGAACGAGGCTCACCCCTCCACTTT.

The V gene is TRBV7-9, the J gene TRBJ2-5, with TRBD1 identical over 9 bases. With 0 bases clipped from V and 4 bases from J, the junction kept 9 bases outside the gene matches. CDR1 and CDR2 (germline): SEHNR, FQNEAQ (reference sequence). The CDR3 contains 17 residues. CDR3 nucleotides: TGTGCCAGCAGCTTAGCGTCGATACAGGGGGCGGGAGAGACCCAGTACTTC. Protein product: CASSLASIQGAGETQYF.

CDR3 amino acids: CASSLGDRDFEKLFF. CDR3 coding DNA: TGTGCCAGCAGCCTAGGGGACAGGGATTTCGAAAAACTGTTTTTT. V is TRBV7-9 and J is TRBJ1-4; the match to TRBD1 covers 9 bases. The CDR3 contains 15 residues. V dropped 5 bases and J dropped 8; count of bases not matched to a gene: 9. The germline V gene has CDR1 SEHNR and CDR2 FQNEAQ (reference sequence).

The chain is built from TRBV4-3 and TRBJ2-7; the match to TRBD1 covers 9 bases. The junction had 5 bases not matched to a gene; V was cut back by 1 base and J by 4 bases. The V gene's germline CDR1 is LGHNA and CDR2 YSLEER. This CDR3 is built from 15 residues. CDR3 nucleotide sequence: TGCGCCAGCAGCCAAGGGGGGACAGGGATATACGAGCAGTACTTC. It encodes CASSQGGTGIYEQYF.

The chain carries TRBV19 and TRBJ1-2, with D unclear. The CDR3 has 16 residues. Germline CDR1 and CDR2: LNHDA and SQIVND (reference sequence). Trimming took 3 bases from V and 1 from J, leaving 15 bases between them. For the CDR3, the DNA is TGTGCCAGTAGTATGCGGTTGTCACAGATTAACTATGGCTACACCTTC. Translating gives CASSMRLSQINYGYTF.

V is TRBV2 and J is TRBJ2-2, with unresolved D. Between the trimmed V and J ends, which lost 9 bases and 1 base, there was a span of 27 bases. Germline-derived CDR1 and CDR2 are SNHLY and FYNNEI. This CDR3 has 19 residues. The CDR3 DNA reads as TGTGCCAGTCTCGTTCTACTTCTTATTAGGCCCAAGAACACCGGGGAGCTGTTTTTT. Translation gives CASLVLLLIRPKNTGELFF. The full variable domain, its missing parts supplied by reference TRBV2 and TRBJ2-2, is EPEVTQTPSHQVTQMGQEVILRCVPISNHLYFYWYRQILGQKVEFLVSFYNNEISEKSEIFDDQFSVERPDGSNFTLKIRSTKLEDSAMYFCASLVLLLIRPKNTGELFFGEGSRLTVL.

The gene calls are TRBV5-8 and TRBJ2-7, with 10 nucleotides matching TRBD2. V shed 0 bases, J shed 6 bases, and the junction held 6 bases outside the gene matches. The germline V gene has CDR1 SGHTS and CDR2 YDEGEE. The CDR3 has 15 amino acids. The CDR3 coding sequence is TGTGCCAGCAGCTTGGCTAGCGGGGGTGGTAGCGAGCAGTACTTC. Protein product: CASSLASGGGSEQYF.

The V and J genes are TRBV5-1 and TRBJ2-2; D is possibly TRBD2 (5 bases). V gave up 6 bases and J gave up 0 bases, with 24 bases separating them. This CDR3 has 19 residues. The germline V gene has CDR1 SGHRS and CDR2 YFSETQ. CDR3: CASISGILKIPANTGELFF. In DNA form, the CDR3 reads TGCGCCAGCATCTCCGGGATATTAAAAATACCGGCGAACACCGGGGAGCTGTTTTTT.

The chain recombines TRBV7-3 with TRBJ1-1; D is unresolved. The V gene lost 2 bases and the J gene lost 0 bases, with 4 bases spanning the gap. Germline values: CDR1 SGHTA, CDR2 FQGTGA. This CDR3 spans 13 amino acids. The CDR3 DNA is TGTGCCAGCAGCTTATATTTGAACACTGAAGCTTTCTTT. Its protein is CASSLYLNTEAFF.

CDR3: CASSVSKQESTDTQYF. The CDR3 DNA sequence: TGTGCCAGCAGCGTATCAAAGCAGGAAAGCACAGATACGCAGTATTTT. The gene calls are TRBV9 and TRBJ2-3; D gene uncertain. V lost 1 base and J 0 bases, leaving 12 bases between the germline ends. CDR3 length equals 16 residues. The germline V gene encodes CDR1 SGDLS and CDR2 YYNGEE.

V is TRBV6-6 and J is TRBJ2-5; D gene ambiguous. Germline V gene sequence: CDR1 MNHNY, CDR2 SVGAGI (reference sequence). Trimming cost V 8 bases and J 0 bases, with 13 bases left between them. This CDR3 has 14 amino acids. The CDR3 DNA reads TGTGCCAGCTTGGACGGTGGGTACCAAGAGACCCAGTACTTC. It is translated as CASLDGGYQETQYF.

The gene calls are TRBV28 and TRBJ1-6, with 7 bases fitting TRBD1. Germline V lookup: CDR1 MDHEN, CDR2 SYDVKM. The CDR3 length is 14 residues. The ends lost 3 bases at V and 9 bases at J; junction bases unmatched: 5. CDR3 coding DNA: TGTGCCAGCAGTTTCGGACAGGAGAGTTCACCCCTCCACTTT. Amino acids: CASSFGQESSPLHF.

This clone has only a few counts. V gene TRBV11-2 combines with J gene TRBJ2-7; TRBD2 might be the D (5 bases). The CDR3 covers 16 residues. V was pared by 2 bases and J by 0 bases, with 14 bases between. Germline loops: CDR1 SGHAT, CDR2 FQNNGV. The DNA for the CDR3 is TGTGCCAGCAGCTTAACTTTCGGGGATAGCTCCTACGAGCAGTACTTC. Residues: CASSLTFGDSSYEQYF.

This chain joins TRBV5-4 and TRBJ1-3; TRBD1 matches 9 bases. The CDR3 totals 15 residues. The ends lost 3 bases at V and 4 bases at J; junction bases unmatched: 5. The germline V gene has CDR1 SGHNT and CDR2 YYREEE (reference sequence). CDR3 in DNA: TGTGCCAGCAGCTGGGACAGGGCGCGAGGAAACACCATATATTTT. It translates to CASSWDRARGNTIYF.